Shown below are 27 T cell receptor beta chains from a single sample sequenced in a study of regulatory T cells in long-lasting Graves disease. Time point described: newly diagnosed GD, antithyroid drugs for less than 3 months. After RNA was extracted from PBMCs, the TCR library was made from it. Sequencing libraries for TCR beta were prepared with iRepertoire HTBI primers and Arm-PCR of CDR3 regions. TCRdb redid the calling of the multiplex PCR reads with MiXCR, one entry per CDR3 protein. The sample has about 500,000 distinct CDR3 sequences; more than 10% are singletons. These same data were also listed under a study on T cells in Graves' hyperthyroidism and ophthalmopathy.

Sequences were derived from peripheral blood mononuclear cells (PBMCs), sampled at new diagnosis, from a patient treated with antithyroid drugs. Receptors were obtained from a woman in her thirties with Graves disease.

The chain uses TRBV4-3 and TRBJ2-1; the D gene is possibly TRBD2 (6 bases). This CDR3 is built from 15 residues. The germline CDR1 and CDR2 sequences are LGHNA and YSLEER. The ends were cut back, 3 bases at V and 2 bases at J, with 11 bases in the middle. CDR3 DNA: TGCGCCAGCAGCCATCGGGAGCGGACCTACAATGAGCAGTTCTTC. Its protein product is CASSHRERTYNEQFF.

Of note for this clonotype: A read error may explain this, as a much larger clone is one base away. This chain connects TRBV20-1 to TRBJ2-7; 11 bases match TRBD2. The CDR3 covers 17 residues. Trimming removed 1 base from V and 3 bases from J; junction bases left unmatched: 11. CDR1 and CDR2 (germline): DFQATT, SNEGSKA (reference sequence). In DNA form, the CDR3 reads TGCAGTGCTAGAGCCCAATTTGGTCTAGCGGGAGGCTACGAGCAGTACTTC. It encodes CSARAQFGLAGGYEQYF.

The chain has TRBV20-1 and TRBJ2-7, with TRBD2 matching 7 bases. Trimming took 6 bases from V and 0 from J; bases not matched to a gene: 11. This CDR3 comprises 15 residues. Germline assignment: CDR1 DFQATT and CDR2 SNEGSKA (reference sequence). The CDR3 reads CSAPWRSSGSYEQYF. CDR3 DNA: TGCAGTGCCCCCTGGCGGTCTAGCGGCTCCTACGAGCAGTACTTC.

This chain connects TRBV19 to TRBJ2-4, with D unresolved. Per germline, CDR1 LNHDA and CDR2 SQIVND (reference sequence). V gave up 5 bases and J gave up 8 bases, with 10 bases separating them. The CDR3 runs 12 residues. The CDR3 DNA follows: TGTGCCAGTAGTGGGATTGGGGACATTCAGTACTTC. Its translation is CASSGIGDIQYF. Combining the CDR3 with reference TRBV19 and TRBJ2-4 gives the whole variable domain DGGITQSPKYLFRKEGQNVTLSCEQNLNHDAMYWYRQDPGQGLRLIYYSQIVNDFQKGDIAEGYSVSREKKESFPLTVTSAQKNPTAFYLCASSGIGDIQYFGAGTRLSVL.

The V call is TRBV15, the J call TRBJ2-1; 7 nucleotides agree with TRBD2. The CDR3 consists of 15 residues. Per germline, CDR1 LNHNV and CDR2 YYDKDF (reference sequence). J lost 4 bases, V lost 1 base, and 4 bases had no gene match. CDR3 loop: CATSRGASGYNEQFF. The CDR3 DNA reads TGTGCCACCAGCAGAGGTGCTAGCGGTTACAATGAGCAGTTCTTC.

This chain joins TRBV9 and TRBJ2-7; D may be TRBD1 (5 bases). CDR3 size: 18 residues. The V end lost 0 bases, the J end lost 2 bases, and 21 bases lay between the germline ends. Germline V gene sequence: CDR1 SGDLS, CDR2 YYNGEE. The CDR3 loop reads CASSVGSDDSPSTYEQYF. CDR3 bases: TGTGCCAGCAGCGTAGGATCCGACGACAGCCCCTCCACCTACGAGCAGTACTTC.

DNA of the CDR3: TGTGCCAGTAGTCCCGGATGGGGGGGTCCAAATCAGCCCCAGCATTTT. Protein product: CASSPGWGGPNQPQHF. The chain couples TRBV19 to TRBJ1-5; a possible D gene is TRBD1 (5 bases). Trimming shortened V by 5 bases and J by 4 bases, and 18 bases separated the two germline ends. Per germline, CDR1 LNHDA and CDR2 SQIVND (reference sequence). CDR3 size: 16 residues.

This clonotype was recorded at least ten times. V is TRBV3-1 and J is TRBJ2-7, with 9 bases that match TRBD1. Germline lookup yields CDR1 LGHDT and CDR2 YNNKEL (reference sequence). The V segment lost 4 bases and the J segment 3 bases; nucleotides outside the gene matches: 7. The CDR3 contains 15 residues. CDR3 bases: TGTGCCAGCAGCCGGTTTTCGGGACAGGGCTACGAGCAGTACTTC. Its protein product is CASSRFSGQGYEQYF.

This clonotype was observed once. This may be a read error, as it is one base from a much larger clone. This sequence joins TRBV11-2 and TRBJ2-2, with unresolved D. CDR1 and CDR2 (germline): SGHAT, FQNNGV. The CDR3 is made up of 15 amino acids. V lost 6 bases and J lost 9, with 20 bases in between. The CDR3 loop reads CASSVPGVNGRELFF. CDR3 bases: TGTGCCAGCAGTGTGCCGGGTGTCAACGGCAGGGAGCTGTTTTTT.

In regard to this clonotype: Because it lacks the conserved phenylalanine or tryptophan at the end, this CDR3 is likely a read error. No DNA is shown, since the ends of the CDR3 on it are uncertain; the CDR3 is the one TCRdb lists. The genes are TRBV11-2 and TRBJ2-7; TRBD1 reflects the table's D call only, with no check against the DNA. Germline V gene data show CDR1 as SGHAT and CDR2 as FQNNGV. The CDR3 region is 15 residues in length, termini included. The CDR3 spells CASSLMGGRVYERYI.

This sequence joins TRBV11-1 and TRBJ2-1, with 12 bases fitting TRBD2. The CDR3 contains 18 residues. J was trimmed by 9 bases and V by 4 bases; bases with no gene match: 16. Germline V CDR1 and CDR2: SGHAT, FQDESV (reference sequence). This chain's CDR3 is CASSSLLAGGGDRAEQFF. CDR3 coding DNA: TGTGCCAGCAGCTCCTTACTAGCGGGGGGAGGTGATCGGGCTGAGCAGTTCTTC.

This clonotype was seen many times. The J gene is TRBJ1-3, the V gene TRBV20-1, with 7 bases aligning to TRBD1. CDR1 and CDR2 (germline): DFQATT, SNEGSKA (reference sequence). The CDR3 covers 12 residues. Trimming removed 5 bases from V and 4 bases from J; junction bases left unmatched: 2. The CDR3 DNA sequence: TGCAGTGCTTTGGGACAGGGAAACACCATATATTTT. This codes for CSALGQGNTIYF.

This clonotype was found many times. The chain has TRBV7-2 and TRBJ2-1; TRBD2 might be the D (6 bases). Germline CDR1 SGHTA, CDR2 FQGNSA. Trimming left V 4 bases short and J 4 bases short, with 17 bases between. The CDR3 contains 16 residues. In DNA, the CDR3 is TGTGCCAGCAGCTCCTCTGGGGACTCGTATTACAATGAGCAGTTCTTC. The encoded protein is CASSSSGDSYYNEQFF. Combining the CDR3 with reference TRBV7-2 and TRBJ2-1 gives the whole variable domain GAGVSQSPSNKVTEKGKDVELRCDPISGHTALYWYRQSLGQGLEFLIYFQGNSAPDKSGLPSDRFSAERTGGSVSTLTIQRTQQEDSAVYLCASSSSGDSYYNEQFFGPGTRLTVL.

This clonotype was observed a few times. This sequence joins TRBV4-1 and TRBJ1-5; D might be TRBD1 (5 bases). Germline V CDR1 and CDR2: MGHRA, YSYEKL. V was cut by 0 bases and J by 4 bases, with 16 bases left in between. The CDR3 consists of 17 residues. Written as DNA, the CDR3 is TGCGCCAGCAGCCAAGACGACCGGGTCGGGGGAAATCAGCCCCAGCATTTT. Its protein is CASSQDDRVGGNQPQHF.

This clonotype has at least ten counts. The chain combines TRBV6-2 or TRBV6-3 with TRBJ2-1; the match to TRBD2 covers 13 bases. The CDR3 is 15 residues long. Looked up from germline, CDR1 is MNHEY and CDR2 is SVGEGT. V shed 5 bases, J shed 8 bases, and the junction held 6 bases outside the gene matches. The CDR3 sequence is CASSTRLAGGYEQFF. CDR3 DNA sequence: TGTGCCAGCAGTACGAGACTAGCGGGGGGATATGAGCAGTTCTTC.

There are many counts of this clonotype. The CDR3 here is CASSLASSPGEQFF. CDR3 in DNA: TGCGCCAGCAGCTTGGCCTCTAGCCCTGGTGAGCAGTTCTTC. The rearrangement links TRBV5-1 to TRBJ2-1, with a weak D call TRBD2 (5 bases). CDR1 is SGHRS and CDR2 is YFSETQ in the germline V gene. This CDR3 spans 14 amino acids. Trimming cost V 0 bases and J 9 bases, with 13 bases left between them.

This clonotype was detected many times. The chain has TRBV9 and TRBJ2-2, with 7 positions matching TRBD2. CDR1 is SGDLS, CDR2 YYNGEE, per germline. The junction had 4 bases not matched to a gene; V was cut back by 4 bases and J by 1 base. The CDR3 is 15 amino acids. CDR3 amino acids: CASSPLAKNTGELFF. The DNA for the CDR3 is TGTGCCAGCAGCCCACTAGCGAAGAACACCGGGGAGCTGTTTTTT.

This clonotype was recorded at least ten times. The rearrangement links TRBV12-3 or TRBV12-4 to TRBJ1-5, with no clear D. Trimming stripped 6 bases from V and 7 bases from J, with 10 bases between. This CDR3 has 12 amino acids. In nucleotides, the CDR3 is TGTGCCAGCAGCCGATGGGGACAGCCCCAGCATTTT. Translating it yields CASSRWGQPQHF.

This clonotype was found many times. The chain employs TRBV6-2 or TRBV6-3 and TRBJ2-1; maybe TRBD1 (5 bases). The V end lost 2 bases, the J end lost 10 bases, and 15 bases lay between the germline ends. The CDR3 extends over 14 amino acids. Per the germline V gene, CDR1 is MNHEY and CDR2 is SVGEGT. The CDR3 spells CASSYTPRAREQFF. The CDR3 DNA follows: TGTGCCAGCAGTTACACACCCAGGGCGAGGGAGCAGTTCTTC.

This clonotype showed up many times. This chain joins TRBV2 and TRBJ2-3, with 10 bases identical to TRBD2. The germline V gene encodes CDR1 SNHLY and CDR2 FYNNEI. CDR3 length: 15 residues. J lost 6 bases, V lost 4 bases, and 7 bases had no gene match. CDR3 DNA: TGTGCCAGCAGTGGATCTAGCGGGGGATGGGATACGCAGTATTTT. It encodes CASSGSSGGWDTQYF.

This clonotype has at least ten counts. J is TRBJ1-6 and V is TRBV28, with TRBD1 identical over 9 bases. The trim removed 11 bases at V and 8 bases at J, leaving 7 bases unmatched. The CDR3 contains 13 residues. Germline lookup yields CDR1 MDHEN and CDR2 SYDVKM. In DNA, the CDR3 is TGTGCCGCACGGGACAGGGATTATTCACCCCTCCACTTT. It yields the protein CAARDRDYSPLHF.

This clonotype was seen repeatedly, ten times or more. This chain uses TRBV2 with TRBJ1-1, with D unclear. Trimming left V 6 bases short and J 1 base short, with 9 bases between. The CDR3 spans 13 residues. CDR1 and CDR2 (germline): SNHLY, FYNNEI. This CDR3 is CASRRMGNTEAFF. The CDR3 DNA reads as TGTGCCAGCAGGAGGATGGGGAACACTGAAGCTTTCTTT.

This clonotype was recorded at least ten times. This sequence joins TRBV7-2 and TRBJ2-3, with TRBD1 matching over 7 bases. The CDR3 has 18 residues. The ends lost 4 bases at V and 0 bases at J; junction bases unmatched: 13. Germline CDR1 SGHTA, CDR2 FQGNSA. CDR3 residues: CASSSSPGTVFSTDTQYF. The CDR3 nucleotides are TGTGCCAGCAGCTCGAGTCCCGGGACAGTCTTTAGCACAGATACGCAGTATTTT.

This clonotype showed up just a few times. The rearrangement uses TRBV30 and TRBJ2-2, with 7 positions matching TRBD2. This CDR3 comprises 13 residues. Germline CDR1 and CDR2: GTSNPN and SVGIG (reference sequence). Losses at the gene ends were 2 bases for V and 5 bases for J; bases not matched to a gene: 2. The CDR3 is CAWSWGGTGELFF. The CDR3 DNA reads as TGTGCCTGGAGTTGGGGGGGAACCGGGGAGCTGTTTTTT.

This clonotype appeared many times. In nucleotides, the CDR3 is TGTGCCAGCAGCGGTGGTGGGGGAAGGTTACCCTACGAGCAGTACTTC. Its translation: CASSGGGGRLPYEQYF. The chain uses TRBV7-2 and TRBJ2-7; D could derive from TRBD1 or TRBD2 (5 bases each). The germline V gene has CDR1 SGHTA and CDR2 FQGNSA. The CDR3 has 16 residues. Trimming stripped 5 bases from V and 2 bases from J, with 19 bases between.

This clonotype was seen ten or more times. The V and J genes are TRBV9 and TRBJ2-3; D may be TRBD2 (5 bases). Germline V lookup: CDR1 SGDLS, CDR2 YYNGEE. This CDR3 is 13 amino acids long. The V end was cut by 3 bases, the J end by 2 bases, with 7 bases between. The CDR3 region is CASSAGDTDTQYF. The CDR3 coding sequence is TGTGCCAGCAGCGCCGGGGACACAGATACGCAGTATTTT.

This clonotype was counted at least ten times. CDR3 in DNA: TGTGCCAGCAAACACAGTTTTACAGCCTCTGGGGCCAACGTCCTGACTTTC. It is translated as CASKHSFTASGANVLTF. This chain joins TRBV19 and TRBJ2-6, with unresolved D. Between the trimmed V and J ends, which lost 9 bases and 0 bases, there was a span of 18 bases. CDR1 is LNHDA and CDR2 is SQIVND in the germline V gene (reference sequence). The CDR3 is 17 amino acids.